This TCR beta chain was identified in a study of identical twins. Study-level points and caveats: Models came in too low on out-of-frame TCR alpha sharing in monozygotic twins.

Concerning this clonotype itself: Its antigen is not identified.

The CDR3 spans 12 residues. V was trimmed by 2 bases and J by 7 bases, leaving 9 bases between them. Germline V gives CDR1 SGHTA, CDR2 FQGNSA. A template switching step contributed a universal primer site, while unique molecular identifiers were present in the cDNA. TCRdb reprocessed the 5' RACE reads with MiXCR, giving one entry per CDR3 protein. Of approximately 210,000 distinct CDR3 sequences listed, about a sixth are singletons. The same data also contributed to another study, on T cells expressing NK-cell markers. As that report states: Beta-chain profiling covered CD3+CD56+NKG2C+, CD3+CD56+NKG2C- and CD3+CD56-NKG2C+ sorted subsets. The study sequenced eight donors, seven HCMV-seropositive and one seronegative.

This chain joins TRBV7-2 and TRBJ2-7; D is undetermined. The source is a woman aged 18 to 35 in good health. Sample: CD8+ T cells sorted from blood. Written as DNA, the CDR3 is TGTGCCAGCAGCTTAAGAGTCTCTGAGCAGTACTTC. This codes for CASSLRVSEQYF.